Listed below are T cell receptor beta chains from one sample, sequenced in a study of beta chain features in type 1 diabetes. The assay was immunoSEQ multiplex PCR, and TCRdb's table has in-frame clones only and misses some. The repertoire has hundreds of thousands of clones, less than 20% of them found once; the top ten carry approximately 0.087%. Sequences were obtained from naive CD4+ T cells from blood. The receptor set was obtained from a man aged 18 to 29 in good health. Each CDR3 is given with its conserved first and last residue. The D gene is left open where the match is weak.

>TRBD2|TRBV10-3
CAITAGGPGEQFF
>-|TRBV7-2
CASSLDRSRYNEQFF
>-|TRBV6-1
CASSEMQADTQYF
>-|TRBV6-5
CASQYAGRFGYTF
>-|TRBV5-4
CASSVDGYYGYTF
>TRBD2|TRBV13
CASSLWLGREGSDTQYF
>-|TRBV6-1
CASSYRSEAFF
>-|TRBV10-3
CAISETRWEQYF
>-|TRBV7-9
CASSATGNTEAFF
>TRBD1|TRBV18
CASSPPARGAGYTF
>TRBD1|TRBV7-2
CASSSGTGGTYGYTF
>TRBD1|TRBV30
CAWRPRTGRLGYTF
>-|TRBV19
CASSAHPDRGVGPLHF
>-|TRBV7-9
CASSLFRRNTEAFF
>TRBD1|TRBV5-1
CASSLTGGETQYF
>-|TRBV20-1
CRVNRGYEQFF